The clone carrying this T cell receptor beta chain was found a few times. Its antigen remains unidentified. This CDR3 is also generated by other DNA sequences in the sample. This entry comes from a study of cytomegalovirus exposure and HLA in healthy donors. For the study at large: Researchers previously reported finding about 110 million unique TCR beta sequences from some 180 million T cells. Notes on the study in general: Being indistinguishable, some V segments were excluded, TRBV6-2 and TRBV6-3 among them. Later, an analysis showed that TCR beta chains associated with HLA were more clonally expanded than others that were equally common.

The V and J ends lost 6 bases and 3 bases respectively, with 11 bases between them. From germline, CDR1 is SGHRS and CDR2 YFSETQ. The CDR3 length is 13 residues. PCR was performed using 60 Vbeta and 13 Jbeta primers. Repertoires were generated with immunoSEQ multiplex PCR, while TCRdb's copy carries only in-frame clones and drops some. This table has 100,000 or so clones, roughly four fifths appearing once. The chain carries TRBV5-1 and TRBJ2-3; D is uncertain. The receptor was derived from a male donor in good health and CMV-seropositive. The sequenced sample was PBMCs. Here the CDR3 DNA reads TGCGCCAGCAACGCCCTAGAGACAGATACGCAGTATTTT. Residues: CASNALETDTQYF.